The source of this T cell receptor beta chain is a study of T cells expressing NK-cell markers. In the study overall: Sorted CD3+CD56-NKG2C+, CD3+CD56+NKG2C- and CD3+CD56+NKG2C+ T cells were the source of the TCR beta repertoires. With respect to HCMV, seven of the eight sequenced donors were seropositive, and one was seronegative.

Remarks on this clonotype: Its antigen is as yet unknown.

The study, taken as a whole, reports: A range of about 1.0-8% of CD8+ T cells consisted of dominant NKG2C+ clonotypes in several donors. Researchers report these clonotypes also headed the CD3+CD56-NKG2C+ fraction in a few donors.

From its re-call of the 5' RACE reads, TCRdb lists each CDR3 protein once, without DNA. Its table records 300,000 to 500,000 distinct CDR3 sequences. Germline V gene sequence: CDR1 SGHVS, CDR2 FQNEAQ. The CDR3 loop spans 14 amino acids. The rearrangement joins TRBV7-8 to TRBJ1-1; checking the TCRdb D call of TRBD1 is not possible without DNA. The specimen was blood T cells: a sorted CD56 or NKG2C T cell subset, CD4+ or CD8+ T cells, or bulk PBMC T cells (not recorded which). The TCR comes from a woman aged 45-59 years in good health. Here the CDR3 reads CASSSQTGHTEAFF.